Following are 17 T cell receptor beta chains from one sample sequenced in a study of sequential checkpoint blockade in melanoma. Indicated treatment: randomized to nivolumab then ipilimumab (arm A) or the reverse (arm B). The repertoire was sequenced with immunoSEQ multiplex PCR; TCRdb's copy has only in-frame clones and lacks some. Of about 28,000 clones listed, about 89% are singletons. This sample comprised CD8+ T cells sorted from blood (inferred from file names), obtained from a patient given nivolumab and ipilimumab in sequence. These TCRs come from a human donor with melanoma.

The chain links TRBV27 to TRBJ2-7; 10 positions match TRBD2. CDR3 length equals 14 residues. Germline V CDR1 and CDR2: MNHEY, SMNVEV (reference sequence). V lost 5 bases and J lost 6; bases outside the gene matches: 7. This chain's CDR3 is CASSPRTSGGEQYF. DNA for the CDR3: TGTGCCAGCAGTCCTAGGACTAGCGGTGGCGAGCAGTACTTC.

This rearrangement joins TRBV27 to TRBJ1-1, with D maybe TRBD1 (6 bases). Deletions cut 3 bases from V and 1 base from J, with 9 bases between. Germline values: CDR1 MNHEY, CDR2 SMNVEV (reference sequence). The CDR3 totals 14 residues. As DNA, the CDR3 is TGTGCCAGCAGTTTTCAGGGGTCGAACACTGAAGCTTTCTTT. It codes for CASSFQGSNTEAFF.

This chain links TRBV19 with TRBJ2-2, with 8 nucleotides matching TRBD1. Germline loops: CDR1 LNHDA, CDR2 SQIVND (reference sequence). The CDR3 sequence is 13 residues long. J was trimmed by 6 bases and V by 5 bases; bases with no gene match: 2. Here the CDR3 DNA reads TGTGCCAGTAGTCCGACAGGGGCCGGGGAGCTGTTTTTT. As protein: CASSPTGAGELFF.

The CDR3 spells CASSIFDRGDEQFF. CDR3 in DNA: TGTGCCAGTAGTATATTTGACAGGGGAGATGAGCAGTTCTTC. The gene calls are TRBV19 and TRBJ2-1, with 8 bases that match TRBD1. CDR3 size: 14 residues. V gave up 2 bases and J gave up 8 bases; unmatched junction bases: 5. Germline V gives CDR1 LNHDA, CDR2 SQIVND (reference sequence). Based on the CDR3 plus reference TRBV19 and TRBJ2-1, the full variable domain is DGGITQSPKYLFRKEGQNVTLSCEQNLNHDAMYWYRQDPGQGLRLIYYSQIVNDFQKGDIAEGYSVSREKKESFPLTVTSAQKNPTAFYLCASSIFDRGDEQFFGPGTRLTVL.

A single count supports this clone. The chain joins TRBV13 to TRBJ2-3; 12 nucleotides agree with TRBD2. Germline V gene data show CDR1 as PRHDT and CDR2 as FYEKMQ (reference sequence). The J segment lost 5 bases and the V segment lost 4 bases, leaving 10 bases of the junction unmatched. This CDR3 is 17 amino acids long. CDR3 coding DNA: TGTGCCAGCAGCTCACCGCAGACTAGCGGGGGTATAGATACGCAGTATTTT. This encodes CASSSPQTSGGIDTQYF. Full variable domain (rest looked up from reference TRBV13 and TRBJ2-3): AAGVIQSPRHLIKEKRETATLKCYPIPRHDTVYWYQQGPGQDPQFLISFYEKMQSDKGSIPDRFSAQQFSDYHSELNMSSLELGDSALYFCASSSPQTSGGIDTQYFGPGTRLTVL.

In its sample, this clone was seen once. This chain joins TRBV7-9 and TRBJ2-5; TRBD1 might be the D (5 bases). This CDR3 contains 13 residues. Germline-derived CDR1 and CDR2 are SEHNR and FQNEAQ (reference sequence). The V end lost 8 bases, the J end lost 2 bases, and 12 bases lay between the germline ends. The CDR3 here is CASRWAGQETQYF. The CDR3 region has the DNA TGTGCCAGCCGCTGGGCAGGGCAAGAGACCCAGTACTTC.

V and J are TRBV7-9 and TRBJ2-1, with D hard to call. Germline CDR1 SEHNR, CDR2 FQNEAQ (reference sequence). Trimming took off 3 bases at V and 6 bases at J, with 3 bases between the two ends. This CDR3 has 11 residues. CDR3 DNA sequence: TGTGCCAGCAGCTTCAGCAATGAGCAGTTCTTC. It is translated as CASSFSNEQFF.

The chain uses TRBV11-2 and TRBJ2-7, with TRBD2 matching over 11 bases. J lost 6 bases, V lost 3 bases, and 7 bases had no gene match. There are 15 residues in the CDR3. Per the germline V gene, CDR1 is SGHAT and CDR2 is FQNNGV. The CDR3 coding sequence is TGTGCCAGCAGCTTTTTTAGCGGGGGGGCCTTCGAGCAGTACGTC. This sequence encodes CASSFFSGGAFEQYV.

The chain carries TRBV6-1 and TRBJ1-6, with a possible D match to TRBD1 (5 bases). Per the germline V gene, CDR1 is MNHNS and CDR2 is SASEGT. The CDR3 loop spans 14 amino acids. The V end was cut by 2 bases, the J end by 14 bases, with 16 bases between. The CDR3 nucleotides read TGTGCCAGCAGTGAATTGGGACTCCACCCCACCCTCCACTTT. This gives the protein CASSELGLHPTLHF.

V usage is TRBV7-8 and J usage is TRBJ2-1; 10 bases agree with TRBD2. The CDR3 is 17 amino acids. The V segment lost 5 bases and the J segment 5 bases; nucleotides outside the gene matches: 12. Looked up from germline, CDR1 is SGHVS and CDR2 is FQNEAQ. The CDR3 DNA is TGTGCCAGCAGCCTATCGATTAGCGGGAGGACCCACAATGAGCAGTTCTTC. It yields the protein CASSLSISGRTHNEQFF.

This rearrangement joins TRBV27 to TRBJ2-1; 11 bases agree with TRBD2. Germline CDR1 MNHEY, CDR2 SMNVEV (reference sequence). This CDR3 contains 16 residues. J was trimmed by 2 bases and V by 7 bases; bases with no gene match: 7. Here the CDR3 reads CASMVSGGGTYNEQFF. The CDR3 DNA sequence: TGTGCCAGCATGGTTAGCGGGGGGGGGACCTACAATGAGCAGTTCTTC.

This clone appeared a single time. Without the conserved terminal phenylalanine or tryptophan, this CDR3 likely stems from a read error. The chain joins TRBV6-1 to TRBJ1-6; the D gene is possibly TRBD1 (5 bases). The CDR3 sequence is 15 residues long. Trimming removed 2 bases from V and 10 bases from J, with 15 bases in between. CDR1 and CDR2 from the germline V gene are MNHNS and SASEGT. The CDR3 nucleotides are TGTGCCAGCAGTGAAACGGGGGGAAAAGGCTCACCCCTCCACCTT. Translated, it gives CASSETGGKGSPLHL.

The CDR3 here is CASSPGQGSYNEQFF. CDR3 DNA sequence: TGTGCCAGCAGTCCGGGACAGGGATCCTACAATGAGCAGTTCTTC. This chain links TRBV6-5 with TRBJ2-1; 9 bases match TRBD1. This CDR3 has 15 residues. Germline CDR1 and CDR2: MNHEY and SVGAGI. J lost 1 base, V lost 5 bases, and 3 bases had no gene match.

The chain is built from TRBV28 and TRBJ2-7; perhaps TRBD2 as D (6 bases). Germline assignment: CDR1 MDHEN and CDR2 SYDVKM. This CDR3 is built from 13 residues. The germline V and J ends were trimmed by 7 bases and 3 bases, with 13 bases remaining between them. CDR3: CASNPGENYEQYF. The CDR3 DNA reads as TGTGCCAGCAACCCGGGGGAAAACTACGAGCAGTACTTC.

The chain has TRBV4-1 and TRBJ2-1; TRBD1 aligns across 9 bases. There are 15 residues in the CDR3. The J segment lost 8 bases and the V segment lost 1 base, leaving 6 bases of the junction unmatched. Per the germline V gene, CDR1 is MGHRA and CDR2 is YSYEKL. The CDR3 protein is CASSQGTGGLYEQFF. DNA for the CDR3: TGCGCCAGCAGCCAAGGCACAGGGGGCCTCTATGAGCAGTTCTTC.

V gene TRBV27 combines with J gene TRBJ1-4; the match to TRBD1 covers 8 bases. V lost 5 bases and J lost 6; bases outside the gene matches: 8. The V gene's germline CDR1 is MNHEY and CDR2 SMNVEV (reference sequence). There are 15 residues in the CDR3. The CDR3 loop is CASSQWTGSDEKLFF. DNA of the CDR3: TGTGCCAGCAGTCAGTGGACAGGGAGTGATGAAAAACTGTTTTTT.

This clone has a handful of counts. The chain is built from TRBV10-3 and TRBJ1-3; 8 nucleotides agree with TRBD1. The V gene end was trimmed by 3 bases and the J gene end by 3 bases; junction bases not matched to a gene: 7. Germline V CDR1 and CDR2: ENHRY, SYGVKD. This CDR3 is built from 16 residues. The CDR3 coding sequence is TGTGCCATCAGTGATAGCACAGGGGGTTATGGAAACACCATATATTTT. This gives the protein CAISDSTGGYGNTIYF.